These T cell receptor beta chains were read from a single sample in a study of blood T cell repertoires in COVID-19. The repertoire was sequenced with immunoSEQ multiplex PCR; TCRdb's copy has only in-frame clones and lacks some. The table records about 94,000 clones, about four fifths of them present only once. Sequencing used peripheral blood. These receptor sequences come from a man in his 70s with COVID-19, enrolled during active disease. Both conserved end residues are part of each CDR3.

J: TRBJ2-1; V: TRBV6-5; length: 12; CDR3: CASRDRGHEQFF
J: TRBJ2-3; V: TRBV11-2; length: 15; CDR3: CASSPQSRSTDTQYF
J: TRBJ2-1; V: TRBV24-1; length: 15; CDR3: CATSEHPGQGYEQFF
J: TRBJ1-3; V: TRBV5-1; length: 13; CDR3: CASSTSTGNTIYF
J: TRBJ2-7; V: TRBV12-5; length: 13; CDR3: CASGRSSSYEQYF
J: TRBJ2-7; V: TRBV7-8; length: 15; CDR3: CASSRTGSSSYEQYF
J: TRBJ2-7; V: TRBV11-3; length: 15; CDR3: CASSWDRGPSYEQYF
J: TRBJ2-1; V: TRBV18; length: 13; CDR3: CATRDRDADEQFF
J: TRBJ1-5; V: TRBV6-5; length: 13; CDR3: CASSPTGRTTQHF
J: TRBJ2-3; V: TRBV27; length: 16; CDR3: CASSPTRGLKMDTQYF
J: TRBJ2-7; V: TRBV7-8; length: 14; CDR3: CASSSSEGPYEQYF
J: TRBJ2-7; V: TRBV2; length: 16; CDR3: CASSELAGRASYEQYF
J: TRBJ1-2; V: TRBV19; length: 13; CDR3: CASSRGPGYGYTF
J: TRBJ2-7; V: TRBV27; length: 14; CDR3: CASSPTGGVYEQYF
J: TRBJ2-5; V: TRBV24-1; length: 13; CDR3: CATSVGAQETQYF
J: TRBJ1-2; V: TRBV7-2; length: 14; CDR3: CASSFGDRNYGYTF
J: TRBJ1-1; V: TRBV5-1; length: 14; CDR3: CASRFAVMNTEAFF
J: TRBJ1-5; V: TRBV4-2; length: 17; CDR3: CASSQARTGGASQPQHF
J: TRBJ1-2; V: TRBV11-2; length: 11; CDR3: CASSQGGGYTF
J: TRBJ1-1; V: TRBV9; length: 13; CDR3: CASSPQGKTEAFF
J: TRBJ2-2; V: TRBV30; length: 14; CDR3: CAWRSGPNTGELFF
J: TRBJ1-1; V: TRBV19; length: 15; CDR3: CASSPPLPTGNEAFF
J: TRBJ2-3; V: TRBV18; length: 18; CDR3: CASSRRDRGRADTDTQYF
J: TRBJ2-3; V: TRBV19; length: 17; CDR3: CASSTVAGGGGTDTQYF
J: TRBJ1-2; V: TRBV5-1; length: 14; CDR3: CASSLDGLYYGYTF
J: TRBJ2-7; V: TRBV3-1/TRBV3-2; length: 16; CDR3: CASSQRSRTGEFEQYF
J: TRBJ2-7; V: TRBV2; length: 15; CDR3: CASSPPRGNFYEQYF
J: TRBJ1-1; V: TRBV6-1; length: 12; CDR3: CASSDRGPEAFF
J: TRBJ1-2; V: TRBV19; length: 13; CDR3: CASSQGVDYGYTF
J: TRBJ2-7; V: TRBV4-3; length: 18; CDR3: CASSRSAVPGTSSYEQYF
J: TRBJ2-1; V: TRBV11-2; length: 16; CDR3: CASSLGAGRGNNEQFF
J: TRBJ1-5; V: TRBV28; length: 13; CDR3: CASSRTGVQPQHF
J: TRBJ2-4; V: TRBV4-3; length: 15; CDR3: CASSQDREAVAIQYF
J: TRBJ2-1; V: TRBV10-3; length: 15; CDR3: CAIRGGLAGGNEQFF
J: TRBJ2-2; V: TRBV6-2/TRBV6-3; length: 15; CDR3: CASSWTGANTGELFF
J: TRBJ2-1; V: TRBV19; length: 16; CDR3: CASSILGGTKNNEQFF
J: TRBJ1-1; V: TRBV13; length: 15; CDR3: CASSSPQGKNTEAFF
J: TRBJ1-4; V: TRBV29-1; length: 13; CDR3: CSVDGGGREKLFF
J: TRBJ1-1; V: TRBV5-6; length: 14; CDR3: CASSRVSRDTEAFF
J: TRBJ2-1; V: TRBV6-5; length: 14; CDR3: CASRAPRGLNEQFF
J: TRBJ2-1; V: TRBV2; length: 15; CDR3: CASSEGAGAYNEQFF
J: TRBJ2-7; V: TRBV19; length: 13; CDR3: CASSIARGREQYF
J: TRBJ1-2; V: TRBV18; length: 15; CDR3: CASSPGPGVNYGYTF
J: TRBJ2-3; V: TRBV7-9; length: 17; CDR3: CASSLKAGGSLTDTQYF
J: TRBJ2-5; V: TRBV7-2; length: 17; CDR3: CASSLSRGFGVKETQYF
J: TRBJ2-3; V: TRBV29-1; length: 12; CDR3: CSVVAGTDTQYF
J: TRBJ1-4; V: TRBV4-1; length: 16; CDR3: CASSQGEGPGGEKLFF
J: TRBJ2-7; V: TRBV5-1; length: 12; CDR3: CALNRGSYEQYF
J: TRBJ2-2; V: TRBV3-1/TRBV3-2; length: 17; CDR3: CASSQISGRLNTGELFF
J: TRBJ2-3; V: TRBV11-3; length: 14; CDR3: CASSVTASTDTQYF
J: TRBJ1-2; V: TRBV5-4; length: 14; CDR3: CASSLVQGNYGYTF
J: TRBJ1-1; V: TRBV7-9; length: 15; CDR3: CASSFGWGGGTEAFF
J: TRBJ1-1; V: TRBV28; length: 16; CDR3: CASRTGQGAVNTEAFF
J: TRBJ2-3; V: TRBV3-1/TRBV3-2; length: 14; CDR3: CASSHGGVSDTQYF
J: TRBJ1-1; V: TRBV7-2; length: 14; CDR3: CASSLEQGVAEAFF